The clone carrying this T cell receptor (beta chain) was observed once. Its antigen is unknown. The data belong to a study of cytomegalovirus exposure and HLA in healthy donors. General observations from the study: A list of approximately 160 TCR beta chains associated with cytomegalovirus was given.

Method: immunoSEQ multiplex PCR; TCRdb's copy keeps in-frame clones and lacks some. The table lists 100,000 to 150,000 clones, approximately 85% of them singletons. CDR3 length equals 15 residues. Germline V lookup: CDR1 SNHLY, CDR2 FYNNEI. The ends were cut back, 4 bases at V and 2 bases at J, with 12 bases in the middle. This receptor was taken from a man aged 18 to 29 in good health and CMV-seronegative. Sample: PBMCs. The J gene is TRBJ1-5, the V gene TRBV2; a weak D match, TRBD1 (5 bases). CDR3 bases: TGTGCCAGCAGTGGGGTAGGGGTTGGCAATCAGCCCCAGCATTTT. Amino acid sequence: CASSGVGVGNQPQHF.